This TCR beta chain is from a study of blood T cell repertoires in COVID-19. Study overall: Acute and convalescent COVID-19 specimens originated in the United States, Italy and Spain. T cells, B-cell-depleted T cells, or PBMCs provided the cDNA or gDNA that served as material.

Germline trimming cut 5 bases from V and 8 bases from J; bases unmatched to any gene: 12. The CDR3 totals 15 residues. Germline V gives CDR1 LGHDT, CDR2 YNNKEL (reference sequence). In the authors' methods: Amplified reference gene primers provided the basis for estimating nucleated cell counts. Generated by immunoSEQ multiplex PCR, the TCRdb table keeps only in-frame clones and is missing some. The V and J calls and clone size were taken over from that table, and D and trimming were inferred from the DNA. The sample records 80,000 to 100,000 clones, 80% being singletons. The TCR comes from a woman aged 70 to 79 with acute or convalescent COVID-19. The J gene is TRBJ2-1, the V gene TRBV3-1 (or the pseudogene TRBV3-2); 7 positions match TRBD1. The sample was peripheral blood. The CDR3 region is CASSTQGSPIDEQFF. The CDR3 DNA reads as TGTGCCAGCAGCACACAGGGGTCCCCCATCGATGAGCAGTTCTTC.